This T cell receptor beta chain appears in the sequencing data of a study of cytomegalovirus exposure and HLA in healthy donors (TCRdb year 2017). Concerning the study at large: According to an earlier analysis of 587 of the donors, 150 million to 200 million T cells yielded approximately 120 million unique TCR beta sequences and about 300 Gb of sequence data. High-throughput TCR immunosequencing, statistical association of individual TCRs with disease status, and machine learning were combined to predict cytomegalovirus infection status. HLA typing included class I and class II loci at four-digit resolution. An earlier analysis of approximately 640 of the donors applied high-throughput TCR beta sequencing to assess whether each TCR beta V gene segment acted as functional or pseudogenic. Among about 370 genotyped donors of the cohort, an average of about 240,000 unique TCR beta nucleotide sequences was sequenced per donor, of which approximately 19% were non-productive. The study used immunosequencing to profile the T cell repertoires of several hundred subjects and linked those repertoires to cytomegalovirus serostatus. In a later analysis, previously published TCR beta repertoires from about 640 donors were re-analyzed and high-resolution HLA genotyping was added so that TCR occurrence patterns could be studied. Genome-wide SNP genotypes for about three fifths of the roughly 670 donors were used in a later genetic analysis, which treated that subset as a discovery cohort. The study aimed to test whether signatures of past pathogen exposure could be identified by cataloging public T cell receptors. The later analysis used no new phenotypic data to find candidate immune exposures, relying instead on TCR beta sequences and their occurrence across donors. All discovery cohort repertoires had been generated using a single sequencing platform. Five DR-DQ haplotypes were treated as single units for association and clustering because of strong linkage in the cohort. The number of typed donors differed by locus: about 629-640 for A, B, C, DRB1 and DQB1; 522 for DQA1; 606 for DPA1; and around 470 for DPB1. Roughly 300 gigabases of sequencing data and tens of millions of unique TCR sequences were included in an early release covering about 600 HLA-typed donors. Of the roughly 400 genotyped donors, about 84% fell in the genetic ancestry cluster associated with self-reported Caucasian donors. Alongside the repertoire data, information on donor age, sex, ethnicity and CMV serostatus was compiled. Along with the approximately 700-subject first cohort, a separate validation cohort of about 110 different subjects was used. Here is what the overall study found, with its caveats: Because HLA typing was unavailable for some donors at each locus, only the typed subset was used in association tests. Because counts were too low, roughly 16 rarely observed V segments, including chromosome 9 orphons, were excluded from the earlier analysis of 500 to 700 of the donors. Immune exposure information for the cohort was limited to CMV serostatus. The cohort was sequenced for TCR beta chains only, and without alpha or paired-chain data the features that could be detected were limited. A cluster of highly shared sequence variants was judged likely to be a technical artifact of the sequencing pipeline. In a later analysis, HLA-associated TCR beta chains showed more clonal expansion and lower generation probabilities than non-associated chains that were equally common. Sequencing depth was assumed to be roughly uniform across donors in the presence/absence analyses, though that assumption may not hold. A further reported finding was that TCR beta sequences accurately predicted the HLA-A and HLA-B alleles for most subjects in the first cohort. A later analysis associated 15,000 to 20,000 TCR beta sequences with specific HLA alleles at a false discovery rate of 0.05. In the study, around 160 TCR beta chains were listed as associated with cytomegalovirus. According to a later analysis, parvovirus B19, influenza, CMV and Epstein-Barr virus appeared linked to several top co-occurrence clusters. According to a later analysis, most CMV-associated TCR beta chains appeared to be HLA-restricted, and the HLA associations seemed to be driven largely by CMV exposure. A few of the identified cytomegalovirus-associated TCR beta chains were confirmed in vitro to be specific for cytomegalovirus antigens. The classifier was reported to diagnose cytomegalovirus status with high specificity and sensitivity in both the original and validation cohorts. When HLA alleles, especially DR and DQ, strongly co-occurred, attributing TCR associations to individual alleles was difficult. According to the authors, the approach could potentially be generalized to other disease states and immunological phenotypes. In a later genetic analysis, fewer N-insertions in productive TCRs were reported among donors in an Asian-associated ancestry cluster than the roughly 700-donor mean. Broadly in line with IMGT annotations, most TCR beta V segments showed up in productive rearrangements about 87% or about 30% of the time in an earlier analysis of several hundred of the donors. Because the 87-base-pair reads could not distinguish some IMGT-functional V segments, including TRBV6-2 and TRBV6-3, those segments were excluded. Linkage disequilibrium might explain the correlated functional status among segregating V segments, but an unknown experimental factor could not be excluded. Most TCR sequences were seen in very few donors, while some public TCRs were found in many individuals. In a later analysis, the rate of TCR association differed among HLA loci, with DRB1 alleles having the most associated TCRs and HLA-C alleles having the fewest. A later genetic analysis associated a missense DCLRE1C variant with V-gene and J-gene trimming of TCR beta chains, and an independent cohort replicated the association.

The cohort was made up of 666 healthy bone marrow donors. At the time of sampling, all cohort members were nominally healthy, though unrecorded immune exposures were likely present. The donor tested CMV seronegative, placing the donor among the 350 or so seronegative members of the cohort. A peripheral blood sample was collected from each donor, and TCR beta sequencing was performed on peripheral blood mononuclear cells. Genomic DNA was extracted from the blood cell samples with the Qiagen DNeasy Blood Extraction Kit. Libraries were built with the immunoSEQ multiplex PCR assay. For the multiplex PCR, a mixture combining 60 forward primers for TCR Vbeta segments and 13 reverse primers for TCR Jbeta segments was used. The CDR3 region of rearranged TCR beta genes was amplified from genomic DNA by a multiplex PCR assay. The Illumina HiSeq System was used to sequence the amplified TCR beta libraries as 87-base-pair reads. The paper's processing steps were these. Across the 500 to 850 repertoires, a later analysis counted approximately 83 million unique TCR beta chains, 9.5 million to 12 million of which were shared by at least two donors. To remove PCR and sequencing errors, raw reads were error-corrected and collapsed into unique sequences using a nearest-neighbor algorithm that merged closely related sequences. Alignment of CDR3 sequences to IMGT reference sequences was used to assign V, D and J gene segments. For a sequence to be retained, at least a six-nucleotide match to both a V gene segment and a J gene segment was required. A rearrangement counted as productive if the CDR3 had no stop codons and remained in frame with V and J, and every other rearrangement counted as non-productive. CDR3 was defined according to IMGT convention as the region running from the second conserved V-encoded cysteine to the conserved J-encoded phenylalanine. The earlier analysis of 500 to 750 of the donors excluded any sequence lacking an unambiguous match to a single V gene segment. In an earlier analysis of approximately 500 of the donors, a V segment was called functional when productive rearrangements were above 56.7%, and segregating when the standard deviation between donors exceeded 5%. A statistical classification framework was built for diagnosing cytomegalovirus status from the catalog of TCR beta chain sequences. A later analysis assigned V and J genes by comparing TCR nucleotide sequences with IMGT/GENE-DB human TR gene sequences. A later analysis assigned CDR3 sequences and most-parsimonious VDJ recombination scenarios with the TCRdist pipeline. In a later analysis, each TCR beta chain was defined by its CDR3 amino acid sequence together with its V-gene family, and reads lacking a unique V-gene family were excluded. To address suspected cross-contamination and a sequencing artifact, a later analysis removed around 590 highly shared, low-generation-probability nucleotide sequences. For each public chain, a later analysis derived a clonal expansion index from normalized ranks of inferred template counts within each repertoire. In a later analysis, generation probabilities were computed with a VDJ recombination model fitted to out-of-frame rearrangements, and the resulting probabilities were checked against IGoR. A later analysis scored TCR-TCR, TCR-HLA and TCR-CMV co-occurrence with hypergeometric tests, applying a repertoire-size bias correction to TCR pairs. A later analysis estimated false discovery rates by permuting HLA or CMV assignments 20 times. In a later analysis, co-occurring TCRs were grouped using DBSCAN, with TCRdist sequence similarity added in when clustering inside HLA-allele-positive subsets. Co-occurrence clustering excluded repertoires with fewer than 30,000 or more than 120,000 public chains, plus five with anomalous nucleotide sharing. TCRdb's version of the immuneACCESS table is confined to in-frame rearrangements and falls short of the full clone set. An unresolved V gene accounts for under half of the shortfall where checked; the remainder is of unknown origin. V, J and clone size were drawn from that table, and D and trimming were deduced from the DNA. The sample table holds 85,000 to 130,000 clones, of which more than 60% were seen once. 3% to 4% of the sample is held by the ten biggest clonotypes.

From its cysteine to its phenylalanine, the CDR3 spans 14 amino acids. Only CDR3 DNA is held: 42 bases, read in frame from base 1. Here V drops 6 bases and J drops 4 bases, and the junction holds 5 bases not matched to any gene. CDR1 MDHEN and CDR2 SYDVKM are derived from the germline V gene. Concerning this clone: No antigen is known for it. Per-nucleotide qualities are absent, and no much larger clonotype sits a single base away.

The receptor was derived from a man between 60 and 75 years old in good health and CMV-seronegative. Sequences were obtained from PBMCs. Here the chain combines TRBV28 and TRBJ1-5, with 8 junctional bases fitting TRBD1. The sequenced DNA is TGTGCCAGCAGCAAGGACAGGGCGAATCAGCCCCAGCATTTT. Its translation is CASSKDRANQPQHF.